This TCR beta chain was sequenced in a study of blood T cell repertoires in COVID-19 (dated by TCRdb to the early 2020s). With respect to the entire study: Samples covering the acute and convalescent phases of COVID-19 were provided by collaborators in the United States, Italy and Spain. The prospective study material was composed of cDNA or gDNA derived from T cells, B-cell-depleted T cells, or PBMCs. Deeply sampled blood TCRbeta repertoires from subjects exposed to, actively infected with, or recovered from COVID-19 were included in the dataset. The repertoires were released in a freely available public database intended as a resource for research on the immune response to SARS-CoV-2. Samples were obtained from the ongoing ImmuneRACE study (first 160 participants) and from approximately 1,200 subjects provided by 6 global collaborators. Nearly every sample came with metadata listing a de-identified subject ID, COVID-19 status, age in years and sex. Where available, HLA class I and class II types were obtained from metadata supplied by the sample provider rather than from assay-based typing. Points the paper makes about the study in general: The amount of clinical and demographic metadata varied by source and participant and was provided uncurated.

A note on this clone: Its antigen is currently not known. Nothing much larger sits one base from this clone, and base qualities are not available.

Collaborating institutions collected whole blood in K2EDTA tubes following their own protocols. For TCRbeta analysis, collaborator samples were shipped as frozen whole blood, as isolated PBMCs, or as DNA extracted from either sample type. TCRbeta CDR3 regions were amplified from genomic DNA by means of the immunoSEQ Assay, a bias-controlled multiplex PCR. The original methods were these. The number of nucleated cells in each sample was estimated by amplification of reference gene primers within the assay. To quantify the absolute abundance of each unique TCRbeta CDR3 rearrangement, sequence reads were collapsed and filtered. For each sample, productive Simpson clonality was calculated as the square root of Simpson's diversity index over productive rearrangements. Drawn from immuneACCESS, this table holds only the in-frame rearrangements with V and J called that TCRdb kept. Clones are partly lost; checked studies trace under half to an unresolved V gene and leave the rest unexplained. Clone size and V and J calls were adopted from that table, with D and trimming inferred from the DNA. Present in this sample are approximately 140,000 clones, around 85% of which were seen just once. Less than 3.5% of the sample lies in the top ten.

The TCR was taken from a man between 65 and 85 years old with acute or convalescent COVID-19. The sequencing sample was made of peripheral blood.

CDR3 protein: CASSPGTGKKYF. Here is the DNA: TGTGCCAGCAGCCCCGGGACAGGGAAAAAGTATTTT. The V and J segments used are TRBV6-2 or TRBV6-3 and TRBJ2-3; 9 central nucleotides agree with TRBD1. CDR1 and CDR2 (MNHEY, SVGEGT) derive from the germline V gene. Clipping removes 6 bases from V and 13 bases from J, with 8 as the unmatched junction base count. CDR3 length: 12 amino acids, cysteine to phenylalanine. The entry retains the CDR3 DNA only, 36 bases that are in frame from base 1.